This TCR beta chain was sequenced in a study of CD8 T cells in Susac syndrome. The CDR3 has 12 amino acids. The V end was cut by 8 bases, the J end by 5 bases, with 12 bases between. Germline CDR1 is MNHEY and CDR2 is SMNVEV (reference sequence). An input of about 0.45 to 1 ug of RNA was subjected to reverse transcription using random hexamers. The authors amplified TCR beta CDR3 across 54 Vbeta and 13 Jbeta using immunoSEQ multiplex PCR. TCRdb analysed the immunoSEQ multiplex PCR reads with MiXCR anew, one entry per CDR3 protein. The profile shows fewer than 350,000 distinct CDR3 sequences, approximately 90% of them singletons. From blood CD8+ and CD4+ T cells, TCR beta sequences were generated. Multiple sclerosis controls were treatment-naive patients with stable or active relapsing-remitting disease. Negative isolation yielded CD8+ and CD4+ T cells; FACS enriched TEMRA cells.

This chain uses TRBV27 with TRBJ1-1, with a possible D match to TRBD1 (6 bases). Sequencing was performed on CD4+ T cells from PBMCs. This TCR came from a human donor with multiple sclerosis. CDR3 nucleotides: TGTGCCAGCTTTGACAGGTGGACTGAAGCTTTCTTT. Its translation is CASFDRWTEAFF.